The rows below give T cell receptor beta chains drawn from one sample of a study of T cells in Graves' hyperthyroidism and ophthalmopathy. TCRdb reprocessed the multiplex PCR reads with MiXCR, giving one entry per CDR3 protein. The sample yields about 710,000 distinct CDR3 sequences, about 16% seen once. Sequencing used blood. Receptors were obtained from a young man with Graves' hyperthyroidism. Both conserved end residues are part of each CDR3. The D gene is left open where the match is weak. Size values are once, few and many counts, or a class for expanded clones, and some rows have none.

V gene: TRBV28
J gene: TRBJ2-7
D gene: NA
clone size: many
CDR3 DNA: TGTGCCAGCACCTTAGGGGGGGCTCAGTGGTACGAGCAGTACTTC
CDR3 protein: CASTLGGAQWYEQYF

V gene: TRBV27
J gene: TRBJ2-1
D gene: TRBD2
clone size: NA
CDR3 DNA: TGTGCCAGCAGTTTATCTTTAGGGACTAGTCCAAATGAGCAGTTCTTC
CDR3 protein: CASSLSLGTSPNEQFF

V gene: TRBV27
J gene: TRBJ1-5
D gene: NA
clone size: many
CDR3 DNA: TGTGCCAGCAGTTTATTGACGGGAGGCAATCAGCCCCAGCATTTT
CDR3 protein: CASSLLTGGNQPQHF

V gene: TRBV2
J gene: TRBJ2-1
D gene: TRBD2
clone size: many
CDR3 DNA: TGTGCCAGCAGTGACCCTCCGGGGCTAGCGGGGAATGAGCAGTTCTTC
CDR3 protein: CASSDPPGLAGNEQFF

V gene: TRBV19
J gene: TRBJ1-1
D gene: TRBD1
clone size: NA
CDR3 DNA: TGTGCCAGTAGACAGGGGCTGTTCACTGAAGCTTTCTTT
CDR3 protein: CASRQGLFTEAFF

V gene: TRBV27
J gene: TRBJ2-7
D gene: TRBD2
clone size: NA
CDR3 DNA: TGTGCCAGCAGTCCCCCGGGGAGGGAATTCTACGAGCAGTACTTC
CDR3 protein: CASSPPGREFYEQYF

V gene: TRBV6-1
J gene: TRBJ2-5
D gene: NA
clone size: NA
CDR3 DNA: TGTGCCAGCAGTGAAAGGTCAGGTTTCCAAGAGACCCAGTACTTC
CDR3 protein: CASSERSGFQETQYF

V gene: TRBV5-1
J gene: TRBJ2-3
D gene: TRBD2
clone size: many
CDR3 DNA: TGCGCCAGCAGCTTATCCAGCGGGAGTCGGGGCACAGATACGCAGTATTTT
CDR3 protein: CASSLSSGSRGTDTQYF

V gene: TRBV19
J gene: TRBJ2-3
D gene: TRBD2
clone size: NA
CDR3 DNA: TGTGCCAGTAGTACCTTTAGCGGGAGCACAGATACGCAGTATTTT
CDR3 protein: CASSTFSGSTDTQYF

V gene: TRBV11-2
J gene: TRBJ2-4
D gene: NA
clone size: few
CDR3 DNA: TGTGCCAGCAGTTTCCTAGGATTAGCCAAAAACATTCAGTACTTC
CDR3 protein: CASSFLGLAKNIQYF

V gene: TRBV4-2
J gene: TRBJ2-3
D gene: NA
clone size: few
CDR3 DNA: TGTGCCAGTAGACGGGACAACCGATACACAGATACGCAGTATTTT
CDR3 protein: CASRRDNRYTDTQYF

V gene: TRBV30
J gene: TRBJ2-5
D gene: TRBD2
clone size: NA
CDR3 DNA: TGTGCCTGGAGTGTCACTAGCGGGCTGGAGACCCAGTACTTC
CDR3 protein: CAWSVTSGLETQYF

V gene: TRBV28
J gene: TRBJ2-3
D gene: NA
clone size: many
CDR3 DNA: TGTGCCAGCAGTTTCGGGGCAGGCAAAAGCACAGATACGCAGTATTTT
CDR3 protein: CASSFGAGKSTDTQYF

V gene: TRBV28
J gene: TRBJ1-2
D gene: NA
clone size: few
CDR3 DNA: TGTGCCAGCAGATACCGCGGGGACCATTTTGGCTACACCTTC
CDR3 protein: CASRYRGDHFGYTF

V gene: TRBV30
J gene: TRBJ2-1
D gene: TRBD1
clone size: NA
CDR3 DNA: TGTGCCTGGTCTACCGGGACAGGGATCAATGAGCAGTTCTTC
CDR3 protein: CAWSTGTGINEQFF

V gene: TRBV4-3
J gene: TRBJ2-7
D gene: NA
clone size: few
CDR3 DNA: TGCGCCAGCAGCCAAGCCGGGGGCCCGACCTACGAGCAGTACTTC
CDR3 protein: CASSQAGGPTYEQYF

V gene: TRBV2
J gene: TRBJ1-6
D gene: NA
clone size: many
CDR3 DNA: TGTGCCGGTCACAGGGTTTATAATTCACCCCTCCACTTT
CDR3 protein: CAGHRVYNSPLHF

V gene: TRBV6-2/TRBV6-3
J gene: TRBJ2-7
D gene: NA
clone size: NA
CDR3 DNA: TGTGCCAGCAGTTACGGTCGTAGCGGCTACGAGCAGTACTTC
CDR3 protein: CASSYGRSGYEQYF

V gene: TRBV28
J gene: TRBJ2-1
D gene: TRBD1
clone size: many
CDR3 DNA: TGTGCCAGCAGTCCCTACCCCGGACAGGCTACTGAGCAGTTCTTC
CDR3 protein: CASSPYPGQATEQFF

V gene: TRBV24-1
J gene: TRBJ2-3
D gene: TRBD1
clone size: many
CDR3 DNA: TGTGCCACCAGTGCCCACCCGGGACAGACCGACGGCCGAGATACGCAGTATTTT
CDR3 protein: CATSAHPGQTDGRDTQYF

V gene: TRBV30
J gene: TRBJ1-1
D gene: NA
clone size: many
CDR3 DNA: TGTGCCTGGAGTGGTGAAAGGACTGAAGCTTTCTTT
CDR3 protein: CAWSGERTEAFF

V gene: TRBV12-3/TRBV12-4
J gene: TRBJ2-5
D gene: NA
clone size: NA
CDR3 DNA: TGTGCCAGCAGTCCACCCAGTTACCCCAAGACCCAGTACTTC
CDR3 protein: CASSPPSYPKTQYF

V gene: TRBV4-1
J gene: TRBJ1-2
D gene: NA
clone size: few
CDR3 DNA: TGCGCCAGCAGCCAAGATGGGCCGGCCGGGTACTATGGCTACACCTTC
CDR3 protein: CASSQDGPAGYYGYTF

V gene: TRBV18
J gene: TRBJ2-5
D gene: NA
clone size: NA
CDR3 DNA: TGTGCCAGCTCACCACCCGCAACCCAAGAGACCCAGTACTTC
CDR3 protein: CASSPPATQETQYF

V gene: TRBV18
J gene: TRBJ2-1
D gene: NA
clone size: NA
CDR3 DNA: TGTGCCAGCTCACCAGGGGGGTTTACTCTGAATGAGCAGTTCTTC
CDR3 protein: CASSPGGFTLNEQFF

V gene: TRBV24-1
J gene: TRBJ2-5
D gene: NA
clone size: many
CDR3 DNA: TGTGCCACCAGTGACCTCCGCGAGGATTCGGAGACCCAGTACTTC
CDR3 protein: CATSDLREDSETQYF

V gene: TRBV19
J gene: TRBJ2-1
D gene: TRBD2
clone size: NA
CDR3 DNA: TGTGCCAGTAGTATGCGAGGGAGGGCCTTTTACAATGAGCAGTTCTTC
CDR3 protein: CASSMRGRAFYNEQFF

V gene: TRBV9
J gene: TRBJ2-1
D gene: NA
clone size: NA
CDR3 DNA: TGTGCCAGCAGCGTAGAGGAAGGGAGGTGGGGCGGGCAGTTCTTC
CDR3 protein: CASSVEEGRWGGQFF

V gene: TRBV28
J gene: TRBJ1-1
D gene: TRBD1
clone size: NA
CDR3 DNA: TGTGCCAGCAGTTCGACAGGGGAAATGTACACTGAAGCTTTCTTT
CDR3 protein: CASSSTGEMYTEAFF

V gene: TRBV11-3
J gene: TRBJ1-2
D gene: NA
clone size: NA
CDR3 DNA: TGTGCCAGCAGCTTGGGGACCCTCTATGGCTACACCTTC
CDR3 protein: CASSLGTLYGYTF

V gene: TRBV9
J gene: TRBJ1-2
D gene: NA
clone size: many
CDR3 DNA: TGTGCCAGCAGTGTATCGGGGGACTATGGCTACACCTTC
CDR3 protein: CASSVSGDYGYTF